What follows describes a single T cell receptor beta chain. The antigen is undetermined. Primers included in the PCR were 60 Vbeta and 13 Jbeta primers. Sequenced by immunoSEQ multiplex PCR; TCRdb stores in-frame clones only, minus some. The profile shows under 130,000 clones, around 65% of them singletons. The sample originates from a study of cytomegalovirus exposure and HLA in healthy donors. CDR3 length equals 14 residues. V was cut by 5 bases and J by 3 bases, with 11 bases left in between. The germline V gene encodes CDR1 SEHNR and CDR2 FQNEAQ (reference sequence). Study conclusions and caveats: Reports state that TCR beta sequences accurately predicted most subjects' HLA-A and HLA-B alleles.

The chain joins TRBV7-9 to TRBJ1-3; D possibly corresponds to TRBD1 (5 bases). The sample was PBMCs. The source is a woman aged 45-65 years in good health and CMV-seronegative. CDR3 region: CASSPQGIGNTIYF. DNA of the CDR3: TGTGCCAGCAGCCCCCAGGGTATTGGAAACACCATATATTTT.